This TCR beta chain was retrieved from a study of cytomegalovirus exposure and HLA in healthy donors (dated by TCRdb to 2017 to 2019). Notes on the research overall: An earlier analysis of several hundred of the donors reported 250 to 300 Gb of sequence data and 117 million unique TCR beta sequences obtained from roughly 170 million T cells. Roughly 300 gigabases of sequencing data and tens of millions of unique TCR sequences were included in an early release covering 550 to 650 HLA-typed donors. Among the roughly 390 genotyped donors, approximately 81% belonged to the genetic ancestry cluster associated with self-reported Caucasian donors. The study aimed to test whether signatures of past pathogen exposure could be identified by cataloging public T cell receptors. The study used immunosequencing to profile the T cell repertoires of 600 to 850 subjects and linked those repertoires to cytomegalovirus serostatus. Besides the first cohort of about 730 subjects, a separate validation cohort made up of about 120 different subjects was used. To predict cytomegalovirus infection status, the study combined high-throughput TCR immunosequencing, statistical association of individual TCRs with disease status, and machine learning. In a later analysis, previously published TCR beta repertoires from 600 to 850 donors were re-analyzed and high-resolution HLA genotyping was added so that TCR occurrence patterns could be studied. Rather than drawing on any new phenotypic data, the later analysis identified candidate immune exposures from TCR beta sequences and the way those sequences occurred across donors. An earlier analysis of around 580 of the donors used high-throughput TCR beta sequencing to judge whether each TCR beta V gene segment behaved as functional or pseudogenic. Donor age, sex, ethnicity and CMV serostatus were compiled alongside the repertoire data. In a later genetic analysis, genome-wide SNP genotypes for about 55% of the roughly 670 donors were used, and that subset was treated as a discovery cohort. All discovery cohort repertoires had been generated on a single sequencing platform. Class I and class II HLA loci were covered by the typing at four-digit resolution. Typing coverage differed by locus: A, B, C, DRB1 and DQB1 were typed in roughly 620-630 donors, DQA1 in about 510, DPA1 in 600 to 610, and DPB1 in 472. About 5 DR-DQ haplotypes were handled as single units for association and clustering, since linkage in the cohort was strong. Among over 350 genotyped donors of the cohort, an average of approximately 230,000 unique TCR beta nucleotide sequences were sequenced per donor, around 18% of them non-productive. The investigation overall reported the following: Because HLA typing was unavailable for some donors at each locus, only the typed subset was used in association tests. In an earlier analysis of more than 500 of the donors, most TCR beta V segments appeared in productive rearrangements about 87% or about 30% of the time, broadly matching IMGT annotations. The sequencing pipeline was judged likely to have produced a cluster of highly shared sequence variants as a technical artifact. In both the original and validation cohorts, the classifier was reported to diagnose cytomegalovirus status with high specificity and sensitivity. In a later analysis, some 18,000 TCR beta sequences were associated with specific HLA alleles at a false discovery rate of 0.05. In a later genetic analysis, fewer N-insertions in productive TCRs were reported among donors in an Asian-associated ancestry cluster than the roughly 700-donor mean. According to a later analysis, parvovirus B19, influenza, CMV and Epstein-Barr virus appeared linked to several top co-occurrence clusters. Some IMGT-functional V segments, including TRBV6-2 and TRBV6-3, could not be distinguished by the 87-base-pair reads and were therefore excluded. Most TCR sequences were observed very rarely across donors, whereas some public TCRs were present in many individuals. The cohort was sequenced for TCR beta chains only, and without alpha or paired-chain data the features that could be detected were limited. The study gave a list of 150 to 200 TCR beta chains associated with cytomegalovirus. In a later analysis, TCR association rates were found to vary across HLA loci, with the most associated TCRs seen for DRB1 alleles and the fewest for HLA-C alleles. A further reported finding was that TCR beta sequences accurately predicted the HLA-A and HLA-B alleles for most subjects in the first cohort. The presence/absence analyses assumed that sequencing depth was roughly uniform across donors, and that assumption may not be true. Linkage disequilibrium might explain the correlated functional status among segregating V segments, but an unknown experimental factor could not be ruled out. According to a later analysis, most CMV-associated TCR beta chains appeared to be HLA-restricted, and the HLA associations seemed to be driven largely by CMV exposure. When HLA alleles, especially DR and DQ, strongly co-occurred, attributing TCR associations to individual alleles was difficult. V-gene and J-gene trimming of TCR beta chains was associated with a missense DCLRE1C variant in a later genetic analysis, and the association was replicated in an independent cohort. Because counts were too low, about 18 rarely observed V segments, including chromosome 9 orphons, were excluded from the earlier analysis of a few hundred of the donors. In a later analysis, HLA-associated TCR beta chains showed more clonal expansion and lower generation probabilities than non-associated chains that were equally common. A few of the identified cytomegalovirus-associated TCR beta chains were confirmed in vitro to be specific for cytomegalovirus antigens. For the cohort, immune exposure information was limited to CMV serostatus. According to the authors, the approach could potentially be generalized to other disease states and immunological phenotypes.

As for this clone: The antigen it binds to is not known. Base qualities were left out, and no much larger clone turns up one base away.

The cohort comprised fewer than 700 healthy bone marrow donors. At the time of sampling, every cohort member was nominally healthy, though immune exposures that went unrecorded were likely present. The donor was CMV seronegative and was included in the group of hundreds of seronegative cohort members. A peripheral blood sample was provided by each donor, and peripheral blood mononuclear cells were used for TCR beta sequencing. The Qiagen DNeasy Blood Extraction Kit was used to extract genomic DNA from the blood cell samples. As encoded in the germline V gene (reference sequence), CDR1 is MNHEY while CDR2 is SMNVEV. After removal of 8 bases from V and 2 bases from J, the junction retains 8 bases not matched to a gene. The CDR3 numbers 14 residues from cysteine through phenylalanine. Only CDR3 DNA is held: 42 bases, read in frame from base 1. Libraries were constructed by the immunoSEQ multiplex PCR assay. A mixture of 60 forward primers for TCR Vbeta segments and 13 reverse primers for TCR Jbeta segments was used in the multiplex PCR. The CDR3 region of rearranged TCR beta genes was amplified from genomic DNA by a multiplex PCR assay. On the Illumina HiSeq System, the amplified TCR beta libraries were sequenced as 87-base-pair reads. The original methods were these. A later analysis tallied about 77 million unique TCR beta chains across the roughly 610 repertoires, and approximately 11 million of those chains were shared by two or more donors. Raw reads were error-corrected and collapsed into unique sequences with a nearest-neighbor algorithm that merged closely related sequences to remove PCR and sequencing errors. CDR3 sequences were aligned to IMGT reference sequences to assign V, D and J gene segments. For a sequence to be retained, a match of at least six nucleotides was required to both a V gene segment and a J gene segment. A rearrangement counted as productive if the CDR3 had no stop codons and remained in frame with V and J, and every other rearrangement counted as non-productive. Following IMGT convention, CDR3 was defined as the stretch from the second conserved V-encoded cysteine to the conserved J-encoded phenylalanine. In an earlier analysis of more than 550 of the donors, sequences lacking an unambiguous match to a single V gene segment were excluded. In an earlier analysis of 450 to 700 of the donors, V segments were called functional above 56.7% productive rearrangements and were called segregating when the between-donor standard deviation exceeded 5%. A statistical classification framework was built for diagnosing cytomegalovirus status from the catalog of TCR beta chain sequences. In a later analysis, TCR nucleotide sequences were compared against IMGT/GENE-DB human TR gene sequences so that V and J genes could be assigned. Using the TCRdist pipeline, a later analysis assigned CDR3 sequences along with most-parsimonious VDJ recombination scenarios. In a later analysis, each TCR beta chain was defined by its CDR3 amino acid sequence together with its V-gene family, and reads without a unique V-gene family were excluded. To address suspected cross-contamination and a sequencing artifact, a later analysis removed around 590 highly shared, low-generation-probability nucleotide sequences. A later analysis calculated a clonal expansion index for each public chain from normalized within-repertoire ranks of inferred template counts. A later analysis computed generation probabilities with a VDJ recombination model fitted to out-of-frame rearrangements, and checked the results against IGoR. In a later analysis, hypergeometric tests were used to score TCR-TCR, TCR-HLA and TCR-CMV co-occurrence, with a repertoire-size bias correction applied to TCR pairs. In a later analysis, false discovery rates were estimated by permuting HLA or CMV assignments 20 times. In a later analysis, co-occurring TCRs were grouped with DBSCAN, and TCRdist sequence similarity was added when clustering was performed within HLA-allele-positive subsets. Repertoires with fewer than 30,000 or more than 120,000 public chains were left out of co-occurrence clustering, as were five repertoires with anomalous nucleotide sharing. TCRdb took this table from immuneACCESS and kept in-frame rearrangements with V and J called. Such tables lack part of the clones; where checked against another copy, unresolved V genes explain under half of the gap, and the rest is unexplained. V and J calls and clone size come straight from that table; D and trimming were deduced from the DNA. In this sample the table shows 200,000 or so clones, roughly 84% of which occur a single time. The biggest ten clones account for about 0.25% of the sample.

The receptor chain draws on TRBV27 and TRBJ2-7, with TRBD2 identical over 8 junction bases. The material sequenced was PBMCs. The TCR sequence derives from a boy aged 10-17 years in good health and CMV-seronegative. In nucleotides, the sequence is TGTGCCAGCCAGACTAGCGTTTCGCCCTACGAGCAGTACTTC. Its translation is CASQTSVSPYEQYF.